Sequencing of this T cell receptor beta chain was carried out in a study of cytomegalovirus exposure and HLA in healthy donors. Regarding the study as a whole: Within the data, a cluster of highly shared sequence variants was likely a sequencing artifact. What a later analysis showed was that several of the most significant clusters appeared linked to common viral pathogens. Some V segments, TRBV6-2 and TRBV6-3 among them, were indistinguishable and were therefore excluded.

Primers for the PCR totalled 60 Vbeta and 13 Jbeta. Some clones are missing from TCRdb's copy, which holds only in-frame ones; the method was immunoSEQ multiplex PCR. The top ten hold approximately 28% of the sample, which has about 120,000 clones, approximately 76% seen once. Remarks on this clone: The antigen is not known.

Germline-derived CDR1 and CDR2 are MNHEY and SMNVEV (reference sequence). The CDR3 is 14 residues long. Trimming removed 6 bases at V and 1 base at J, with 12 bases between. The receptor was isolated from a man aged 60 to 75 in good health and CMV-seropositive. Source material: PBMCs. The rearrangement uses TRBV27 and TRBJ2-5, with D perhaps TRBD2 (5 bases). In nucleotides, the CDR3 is TGTGCCAGCAGCCCCCGGGGTATCCAAGAGACCCAGTACTTC. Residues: CASSPRGIQETQYF.